This is a list of T cell receptor beta chains from one sample in a study of radiotherapy plus CTLA-4 blockade in lung cancer. This table comes from immunoSEQ multiplex PCR, and its TCRdb copy is limited to in-frame clones, with some not included. The sample contains about 77,000 clones, under 75% of which appear only once. Sequences were derived from peripheral blood, sampled from a patient treated with radiotherapy plus ipilimumab. Receptors originate from a human donor with non-small cell lung cancer whose response to radiotherapy plus ipilimumab could not be evaluated. Each CDR3 is given without its conserved first and last residue. The order of the fields is V gene, J gene, CDR3 length, CDR3 protein.

>TRBV7-9|TRBJ2-7|13
ASSNGDRVTYEQY
>TRBV5-1|TRBJ2-3|11
ASSLDSRDTQY
>TRBV7-9|TRBJ2-7|12
ASSLGGGHYEQY
>TRBV7-6|TRBJ2-3|14
ASSFSSGASTDTQY
>TRBV5-1|TRBJ2-7|15
ASSLFPFGGDLPEQY
>TRBV11-2|TRBJ1-6|14
ASSLGVGQGYSPLH
>TRBV5-6|TRBJ2-5|11
ASSLAQEETQY
>TRBV7-3|TRBJ2-1|14
ASSPLAGGEGNEQF
>TRBV4-3|TRBJ2-7|13
ASSQDWQVTYEQY
>TRBV7-6|TRBJ2-1|13
ASRPLAGVLGEQF
>TRBV7-7|TRBJ1-3|12
ASSLTDSGNTIY
>TRBV30|TRBJ1-6|10
AWSRQGSPPH